This is a list of T cell receptor beta chains from one sample in a study of blood T cell repertoires in COVID-19. The repertoire was sequenced with immunoSEQ multiplex PCR; TCRdb's copy has only in-frame clones and lacks some. The repertoire holds approximately 270,000 clones, with nearly 90% as singletons. What was sequenced was peripheral blood. Receptor source: a man between 18 and 35 years old with active or convalescent COVID-19. Each CDR3 is given with its conserved first and last residue. D genes are given only for firm matches. Some rows have no size entry. The others give once, few or many, or a class for an expanded clone.

V	size	D	J	DNA	CDR3
TRBV19	.	.	TRBJ1-5	TGTGCCAGTAGCTCCATCGTGGGCCCGGGAGGCAATCAGCCCCAGCATTTT	CASSSIVGPGGNQPQHF
TRBV7-8	.	.	TRBJ2-4	TGTGCCAGCAGCTATAGCGCCAAAAACATTCAGTACTTC	CASSYSAKNIQYF
TRBV27	.	.	TRBJ1-6	TGTGCCAGCAGCTTACAGGGCTCCTATAATTCACCCCTCCACTTT	CASSLQGSYNSPLHF
TRBV5-6	once	TRBD2	TRBJ2-7	TGTGCCAGCAGCTATGGACGGGAGGGGGAGCAGTACTTC	CASSYGREGEQYF
TRBV30	once	TRBD1	TRBJ1-2	TGTGCCTGGAGGGATACAGGGGGCCCCGACTATGGCTACACCTTC	CAWRDTGGPDYGYTF
TRBV27	.	TRBD2	TRBJ2-3	TGTGCCAGCAGTTTATTCCTAGCGGGAGGTGTCACAGATACGCAGTATTTT	CASSLFLAGGVTDTQYF
TRBV15	.	TRBD2	TRBJ2-7	TGTGCCACCAGCAGAGGCAATCTAGCGGGGGGCTACGAGCAGTACTTC	CATSRGNLAGGYEQYF
TRBV18	.	.	TRBJ2-2	TGTGCCAGCTCGCCGACTTCCGGGGGATCCACCGGGGAGCTGTTTTTT	CASSPTSGGSTGELFF
TRBV7-2	once	TRBD2	TRBJ2-1	TGTGCCAGCAGAGAGCGGGGTTCCCCCTACAATGAGCAGTTCTTC	CASRERGSPYNEQFF
TRBV30	.	TRBD1	TRBJ1-4	TGTGCCGCCACGCCGGGACAGTATAATGAAAAACTGTTTTTT	CAATPGQYNEKLFF
TRBV4-3	.	TRBD2	TRBJ2-1	TGCGCCAGCAGCCAAGATAGGGCTAGCGGGGGCCGGTGGAATGAGCAGTTCTTC	CASSQDRASGGRWNEQFF
TRBV3-1/TRBV3-2	.	.	TRBJ2-7	TGTGCCAGCAGCCAAGGAGGACAGCCGGGGGGGCAGTACTTC	CASSQGGQPGGQYF
TRBV11-2	.	TRBD2	TRBJ2-7	TGTGCCAGCAGCTTATCGGGACTACCCCAGAACGAGCAGTACTTC	CASSLSGLPQNEQYF
TRBV28	.	TRBD1	TRBJ2-7	TGTGCCAGCAGTCGGACAGGGGGCGACGAGCAGTACTTC	CASSRTGGDEQYF
TRBV9	.	.	TRBJ1-4	TGTGCCAGCAGCGTAGCTGGTGTGGCAGATAATGAAAAACTGTTTTTT	CASSVAGVADNEKLFF
TRBV7-8	.	TRBD2	TRBJ2-7	TGTGCCAGCAGCTTAGTGGCTAGCGGGAGATACGAGCAGTACTTC	CASSLVASGRYEQYF
TRBV21-1	.	.	TRBJ2-5	TGTGCTTACATTCCGGGACTAGCGGGGGGGCACCCTAATAATGAGAAGACCCAGTACTTC	CAYIPGLAGGHPNNEKTQYF
TRBV7-6	.	TRBD1	TRBJ2-1	TGTGCCAGCAGCTCATACTCAGGGGGCGCGTTCAATGAGCAGTTCTTC	CASSSYSGGAFNEQFF
TRBV9	.	.	TRBJ1-1	TGTGCCAGCAGCGTAGGTGGACAAACTGAAGCTTTCTTT	CASSVGGQTEAFF
TRBV6-1	.	TRBD2	TRBJ2-1	TGTGCCAGCAGTGGTGGTAGCGGGAGGGCGGCCAATGAGCAGTTCTTC	CASSGGSGRAANEQFF
TRBV10-3	.	.	TRBJ1-2	TGTGCCATCAGGGGGGGGGCCTATGGCTACACCTTC	CAIRGGAYGYTF
TRBV28	once	.	TRBJ1-1	TGTGCCAGCAGTTTATTACCCGGGACAATGAACACTGAAGCTTTCTTT	CASSLLPGTMNTEAFF
TRBV3-1/TRBV3-2	.	.	TRBJ1-2	TGTGCCAGCAGACATATACAGGGAGACGGGGCCTATGGCTACACCTTC	CASRHIQGDGAYGYTF
TRBV7-9	.	.	TRBJ1-2	TGTGCCAGCAGCCAACAGGGCTCCGGCTACACCTTC	CASSQQGSGYTF
TRBV5-3	.	.	TRBJ1-1	TGTGCCAGAAGCCCCTGTGTTCGAGGAGGGAACACTGAAGCTTTCTTT	CARSPCVRGGNTEAFF
TRBV5-1	.	.	TRBJ2-3	TGCGCCAGCAGCGGACAGAGCACAGATACGCAGTATTTT	CASSGQSTDTQYF
TRBV5-1	.	.	TRBJ1-3	TGCGCCAGCAGCTTGGTGGCAGGGGCTGGAAACACCATATATTTT	CASSLVAGAGNTIYF
TRBV7-3	.	.	TRBJ2-1	TGTGCCAGCAGCTTTCATACTACTATCAATGAGCAGTTCTTC	CASSFHTTINEQFF
TRBV4-3	.	TRBD1	TRBJ1-1	TGCGCCAGCAGCCAACGGGACAGGGTGAACACTGAAGCTTTCTTT	CASSQRDRVNTEAFF
TRBV6-5	.	TRBD2	TRBJ2-3	TGTGCCAGCAGTTGGGCTAGCGGGAGCCCCCCAGATACGCAGTATTTT	CASSWASGSPPDTQYF
TRBV2	.	.	TRBJ1-2	TGTGCCAGCAGTGAACTGAGGGCCGCTAACTATGGCTACACCTTC	CASSELRAANYGYTF
TRBV4-3	.	.	TRBJ1-2	TGCGCCAGCAGCCAAGAAAATGGGGGGAAAGGCTACACCTTC	CASSQENGGKGYTF
TRBV14	.	.	TRBJ2-6	TGTGCCAGCAGCCCCCGGGACTTATCCTACTCTGGGGCCAACGTCCTGACTTTC	CASSPRDLSYSGANVLTF
TRBV5-4	.	TRBD2	TRBJ2-1	TGTGCCAGCAGCTTATTGGGACTAGCGGGGAGCAATGAGCAGTTCTTC	CASSLLGLAGSNEQFF
TRBV27	.	TRBD1	TRBJ2-1	TGTGCCAGCAGTTTATATAGGACAGGGATGGGTGAGCAGTTCTTC	CASSLYRTGMGEQFF
TRBV5-4	.	TRBD2	TRBJ2-3	TGTGCCAGCAGCCTCGGGGGACTAGCGGGGGGCGGCACAGATACGCAGTATTTT	CASSLGGLAGGGTDTQYF
TRBV15	.	TRBD2	TRBJ2-3	TGTGCCACCAGCAGAGTAGCGGGAGGGCCTGATACGCAGTATTTT	CATSRVAGGPDTQYF
TRBV30	.	.	TRBJ1-2	TGTGCCTGGAGTGTAGGGGGTGGATATGGCTACACCTTC	CAWSVGGGYGYTF
TRBV5-1	.	TRBD2	TRBJ2-1	TGCGCCAGCAGCTTGGCTAGCGGTTACAATGAGCAGTTCTTC	CASSLASGYNEQFF
TRBV9	.	TRBD1	TRBJ2-6	TGTGCCAGCAGCGCGAGCCGGACAGGGGTAGAGTCTGGGGCCAACGTCCTGACTTTC	CASSASRTGVESGANVLTF
TRBV11-3	.	.	TRBJ2-1	TGTGCCAGCAGCACCGGGAGCTTCAATGAGCAGTTCTTC	CASSTGSFNEQFF
TRBV5-5	few	TRBD1	TRBJ1-4	TGTGCCAGCAGCTCAGGGGGCCTAAGTTCTAAGGAAAAACTGTTTTTT	CASSSGGLSSKEKLFF
TRBV12-3/TRBV12-4	.	.	TRBJ2-5	TGTGCCAGCAGTAGCCACAGAGACGAGACCCAGTACTTC	CASSSHRDETQYF
TRBV28	.	TRBD1	TRBJ1-5	TGTGCCAGCAGTTTCGTCCCCCGGGACAGGGTCTATAGCAATCAGCCCCAGCATTTT	CASSFVPRDRVYSNQPQHF
TRBV19	.	.	TRBJ1-6	TGTGCCAGTAGTATAGTTCAGGGACCCCTCCACTTT	CASSIVQGPLHF
TRBV7-3	.	TRBD2	TRBJ2-1	TGTGCCAGCAGATTAACCCCCGGGGGGGATGAGCAGTTCTTC	CASRLTPGGDEQFF
TRBV7-9	.	.	TRBJ1-6	TGTGCCAGCAGCTTAGGCGGTGAGCCAAATTCACCCCTCCACTTT	CASSLGGEPNSPLHF
TRBV27	.	TRBD1	TRBJ2-2	TGTGCCAGCAGTCTGATGACAGGGGTCTACACCGGGGAGCTGTTTTTT	CASSLMTGVYTGELFF
TRBV6-5	.	.	TRBJ1-5	TGTGCCAGCAGTTACTCTTGGGGGGGGCAACAGCCCCAGCATTTT	CASSYSWGGQQPQHF
TRBV30	.	.	TRBJ1-1	TGTGCCTGGAGTGCCGTCGCGGGGGACGGGACTGAAGCTTTCTTT	CAWSAVAGDGTEAFF